Reported below is one T cell receptor beta chain. Antigen: not known. This CDR3 is built from 17 residues. J lost 2 bases, V lost 8 bases, and 12 bases had no gene match. Germline-derived CDR1 and CDR2 are MDHEN and SYDVKM. These data originate in a study of T cell repertoires in cytomegalovirus infection. TCRdb ran MiXCR on the reads and lists one entry per CDR3 protein. The sample lists about 200,000 distinct CDR3 sequences; 8% to 10% were seen once. The study's findings and limits: The ex vivo response showed dominance by HLA-C-restricted CMV-specific TCR beta clonotypes.

The sample was PBMCs. The origin of this receptor is a human donor in good health (CMV status not recorded). Some clones in this sample may be carry-over from other donors' samples. The V and J genes are TRBV28 and TRBJ2-1, with 10 bases identical to TRBD2. CDR3 protein: CASSQPHGTSAYNEQFF. The CDR3 region has the DNA TGTGCCAGCTCCCAACCCCACGGGACTAGCGCCTACAATGAGCAGTTCTTC.